The 20 T cell receptor beta chains reported below all come from one sample, sequenced in a study of T cells expressing NK-cell markers. With the 5' RACE reads reprocessed, TCRdb shows one record per CDR3 protein and no DNA. This sample's table has a few hundred thousand distinct CDR3 sequences. Sequencing input: blood T cells: a sorted CD56 or NKG2C T cell subset, CD4+ or CD8+ T cells, or bulk PBMC T cells (not recorded which). These receptors originate from a woman in her forties or fifties in good health.

The chain links TRBV11-1 to TRBJ2-5; TCRdb outputs TRBD2, but without DNA this stays unchecked. The CDR3 is made up of 16 amino acids. The germline CDR1 and CDR2 sequences are SGHAT and FQDESV (reference sequence). Here the CDR3 reads CASSLATSGSWETQYF.

The J gene is TRBJ2-3, the V gene TRBV29-1. There are 12 residues in the CDR3. CDR1 is SQVTM, CDR2 ANQGSEA, per germline. The CDR3 spells CSVRGRADTQYF.

The chain has TRBV24-1 and TRBJ2-5; TCRdb outputs TRBD2, but without DNA this stays unchecked. Germline CDR1 KGHDR, CDR2 SFDVKD. The CDR3 runs to 18 residues. CDR3 protein: CATSDQGTSGRIGETQYF.

The J gene is TRBJ2-3, the V gene TRBV4-2. Germline values: CDR1 LGHNA, CDR2 YNFKEQ. This CDR3 comprises 14 residues. This chain's CDR3 is CASSQDRTVDTQYF.

The chain couples TRBV9 to TRBJ2-2; TCRdb returns TRBD2, unconfirmable since there is no DNA. The CDR3 totals 18 residues. The germline V gene encodes CDR1 SGDLS and CDR2 YYNGEE. CDR3 protein: CASSPTTALAGELGELFF.

This rearrangement joins TRBV10-3 to TRBJ1-1; the D call of TRBD1 rests on TCRdb alone, since no DNA is present to check it. Germline values: CDR1 ENHRY, CDR2 SYGVKD. CDR3 size: 14 residues. CDR3 loop: CAISESIRTGEAFF.

The chain is built from TRBV11-2 and TRBJ2-7; the TRBD1 assignment by TCRdb is unverifiable without DNA. The CDR3 contains 14 residues. From germline, CDR1 is SGHAT and CDR2 FQNNGV. CDR3: CASSEAGTGGEQYF.

The chain recombines TRBV5-1 with TRBJ2-7. The CDR3 spans 14 residues. CDR1 is SGHRS, CDR2 YFSETQ, per germline. The CDR3 loop is CASSVLTGSYEQYF.

The chain uses TRBV20-1 and TRBJ2-1; TCRdb's D call of TRBD2 is untestable without DNA. CDR1 is DFQATT, CDR2 SNEGSKA, per germline (reference sequence). The CDR3 runs 14 residues. CDR3 protein: CSAPSGPYYNEQFF.

This chain connects TRBV10-3 to TRBJ1-6; TCRdb proposes TRBD1, but this gene call is untestable without DNA. CDR1 is ENHRY, CDR2 SYGVKD, per germline. The CDR3 sequence is 16 residues long. CDR3: CAISTGRGTENSPLHF.

The V gene is TRBV20-1, the J gene TRBJ2-1; without DNA, the TCRdb call of TRBD2 cannot be checked. CDR3 size: 16 residues. CDR1 is DFQATT, CDR2 SNEGSKA, per germline (reference sequence). CDR3 residues: CSARDSGLAVNNEQFF.

This chain connects TRBV7-3 to TRBJ2-5; without DNA, the TCRdb call of TRBD1 cannot be checked. Germline V gene lookup returns CDR1 SGHTA and CDR2 FQGTGA. This CDR3 contains 15 residues. The CDR3 is CASSPSGGGEETQYF.

V and J are TRBV18 and TRBJ1-1; the TCRdb call, TRBD1, lacks DNA for checking. This CDR3 spans 14 amino acids. CDR1 and CDR2 (germline): KGHSH, LQKENI. The CDR3 loop is CASSPTQVLTEAFF.

This rearrangement joins TRBV7-9 to TRBJ2-1. The CDR3 spans 14 residues. Looked up from germline, CDR1 is SEHNR and CDR2 is FQNEAQ (reference sequence). The CDR3 loop is CASSLMNGHNEQFF.

V usage is TRBV6-1 and J usage is TRBJ1-2. Germline V gives CDR1 MNHNS, CDR2 SASEGT. CDR3 length equals 13 residues. The CDR3: CASSVGTYYGYTF.

CDR3 sequence reads: CASQTAMLAKNIQYF. This sequence joins TRBV28 and TRBJ2-4. The CDR3 extends over 15 amino acids. The germline gives CDR1 MDHEN, CDR2 SYDVKM. The whole variable domain, remainder taken from reference TRBV28 and TRBJ2-4, is DVKVTQSSRYLVKRTGEKVFLECVQDMDHENMFWYRQDPGLGLRLIYFSYDVKMKEKGDIPEGYSVSREKKERFSLILESASTNQTSMYLCASQTAMLAKNIQYFGAGTRLSVL.

This chain joins TRBV19 and TRBJ2-1; TCRdb's D call, TRBD2, is unchecked because there is no DNA. This CDR3 comprises 14 residues. CDR1 LNHDA and CDR2 SQIVND come from the germline V gene (reference sequence). CDR3 region: CASSQQQGPNEQFF. The full variable domain, its missing parts supplied by reference TRBV19 and TRBJ2-1, is DGGITQSPKYLFRKEGQNVTLSCEQNLNHDAMYWYRQDPGQGLRLIYYSQIVNDFQKGDIAEGYSVSREKKESFPLTVTSAQKNPTAFYLCASSQQQGPNEQFFGPGTRLTVL.

The rearrangement links TRBV19 to TRBJ1-3; no DNA is available, so the TRBD1 call from TCRdb remains unchecked. The CDR3 is made up of 14 amino acids. CDR1 and CDR2 from the germline V gene are LNHDA and SQIVND (reference sequence). CDR3: CASKTTGDGNTIYF.

The J gene is TRBJ1-6, the V gene TRBV12-3 or TRBV12-4. The CDR3 spans 20 residues. This CDR3 reads CASSLAGPSKRLLTNSPLHF.

This rearrangement joins TRBV19 to TRBJ2-1; TCRdb picks TRBD1, but there is no DNA to check that call. Germline CDR1 is LNHDA and CDR2 is SQIVND (reference sequence). The CDR3 runs to 14 residues. The CDR3 loop reads CASTLRDGRNEQFF.